The TCR beta chain under discussion was sequenced for a study of molecular identifiers for immune sequencing clone quantification. General observations from the study: Whereas naive cells kept under 1% of molecules in clones above 20 RNA copies, such clones held over 99% in effectors. Among 850,000 to 1,000,000 naive cells, spiked Jurkat TCR RNA from a single cell was reportedly detectable.

When naive CD8 T cells were sorted, they were gated as CD8+CD4-CCR7+CD45RA+. This clonotype turned up a few times. What it binds is not known. V gave up 6 bases and J gave up 3 bases; unmatched junction bases: 10. Germline CDR1 is SQVTM and CDR2 is ANQGSEA. The length of the CDR3 is 15 residues. The use of previously described methods and listed TCR primers produced the bulk TCR libraries. A single record per CDR3 protein comes from TCRdb applying MiXCR to the PCR reads. The sample consists of about half a million distinct CDR3 sequences, less than 30% of them appearing once. This receptor was identified in a human donor in good health. Some libraries in this study had Jurkat cell RNA spiked in. Sequences were obtained from naive CD8+ T cells from blood, with Jurkat cell RNA spiked in. Subset described: FACS-sorted CD8+CD4-CCR7+CD45RA+ naive T cells. The chain employs TRBV29-1 and TRBJ2-1; 8 bases are a match to TRBD1. The CDR3, as DNA: TGCAGCGTCCCGGGACAGGCCAAAGACTACAATGAGCAGTTCTTC. Amino acid sequence: CSVPGQAKDYNEQFF.